The source of this T cell receptor (beta chain) is a study of cytomegalovirus exposure and HLA in healthy donors. Study as a whole: The 110 or so validation repertoires were produced on the same platform as the roughly 670 repertoires of the first cohort. This was reported in a later analysis.

The study, taken as a whole, reports: Among TCR sequences, most were rare, though some public TCRs appeared in many donors. The authors confirmed in vitro that three CMV-associated chains were specific for CMV antigens. One later analysis, an examination of the 120 validation repertoires, found that first-cohort TCR clusters tended to co-occur in them.

Note on this clone: The antigen is undetermined.

The protocol was immunoSEQ multiplex PCR, while the TCRdb copy is restricted to in-frame clones and leaves out a portion. The repertoire includes 65,000 to 80,000 clones, around 94% of them detected once, and less than 2.5% sits in the top ten. This TCR was sampled from a woman aged 18 to 35 in good health and CMV-seronegative. The source material was PBMCs.

CDR3 loop: CASSQDLSGFEQYF. CDR3 DNA sequence: TGTGCCAGCAGCCAAGATCTATCCGGGTTCGAGCAGTACTTC. The chain combines TRBV4-2 with TRBJ2-7; D remains unclear. The CDR3 consists of 14 residues. Germline V lookup: CDR1 LGHNA, CDR2 YNFKEQ. V was trimmed by 0 bases and J by 6 bases, leaving 12 bases between them.